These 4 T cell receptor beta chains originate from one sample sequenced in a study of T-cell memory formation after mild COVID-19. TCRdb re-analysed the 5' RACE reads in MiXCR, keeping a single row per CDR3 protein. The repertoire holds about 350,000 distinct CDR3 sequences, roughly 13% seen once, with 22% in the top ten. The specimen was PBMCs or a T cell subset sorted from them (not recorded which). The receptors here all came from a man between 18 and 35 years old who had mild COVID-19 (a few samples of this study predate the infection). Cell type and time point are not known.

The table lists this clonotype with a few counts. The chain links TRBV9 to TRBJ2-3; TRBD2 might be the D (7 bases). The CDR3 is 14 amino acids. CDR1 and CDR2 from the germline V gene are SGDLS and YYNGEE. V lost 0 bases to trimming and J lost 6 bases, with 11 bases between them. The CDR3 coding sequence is TGTGCCAGCAGCGTAGGGGGGGGGCCGGATACGCAGTATTTT. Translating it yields CASSVGGGPDTQYF.

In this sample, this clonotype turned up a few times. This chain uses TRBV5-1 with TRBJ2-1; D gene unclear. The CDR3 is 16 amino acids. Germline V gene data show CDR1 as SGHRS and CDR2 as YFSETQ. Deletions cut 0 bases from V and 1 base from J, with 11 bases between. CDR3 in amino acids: CASSLEGSTSYNEQFF. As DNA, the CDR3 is TGCGCCAGCAGCTTGGAAGGTTCCACGTCCTACAATGAGCAGTTCTTC.

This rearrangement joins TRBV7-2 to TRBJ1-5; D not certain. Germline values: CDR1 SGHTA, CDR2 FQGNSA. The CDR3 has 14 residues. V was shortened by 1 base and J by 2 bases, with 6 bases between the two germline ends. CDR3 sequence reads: CASSLGFGNQPQHF. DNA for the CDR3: TGTGCCAGCAGCTTAGGGTTCGGCAATCAGCCCCAGCATTTT.

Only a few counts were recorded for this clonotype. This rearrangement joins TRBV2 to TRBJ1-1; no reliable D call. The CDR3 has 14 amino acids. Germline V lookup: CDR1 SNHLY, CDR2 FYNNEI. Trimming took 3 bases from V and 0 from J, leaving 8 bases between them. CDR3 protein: CASSEYTVNTEAFF. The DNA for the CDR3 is TGTGCCAGCAGTGAGTACACAGTGAACACTGAAGCTTTCTTT.